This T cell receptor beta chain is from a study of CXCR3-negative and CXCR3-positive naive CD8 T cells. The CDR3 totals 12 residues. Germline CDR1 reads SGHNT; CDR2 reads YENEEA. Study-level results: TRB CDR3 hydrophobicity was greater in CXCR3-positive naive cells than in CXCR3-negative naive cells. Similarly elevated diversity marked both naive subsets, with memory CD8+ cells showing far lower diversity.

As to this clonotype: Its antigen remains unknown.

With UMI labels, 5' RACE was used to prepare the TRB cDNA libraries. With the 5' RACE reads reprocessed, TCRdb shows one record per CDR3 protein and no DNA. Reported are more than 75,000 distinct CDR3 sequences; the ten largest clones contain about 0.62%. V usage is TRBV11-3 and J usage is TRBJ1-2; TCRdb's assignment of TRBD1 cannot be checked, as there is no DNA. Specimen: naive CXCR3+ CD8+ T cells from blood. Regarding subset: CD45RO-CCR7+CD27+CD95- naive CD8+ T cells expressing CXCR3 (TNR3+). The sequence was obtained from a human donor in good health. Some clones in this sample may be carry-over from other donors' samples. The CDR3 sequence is CASSRDRDGYTF.